This T cell receptor (beta chain) originates from a study of T-cell reconstitution after alpha-beta-depleted transplantation in children. Unique molecular identifiers were incorporated during preparation of the TCRbeta library. Using its own MiXCR run on the PCR reads, TCRdb lists one record per CDR3 protein. This table holds hundreds of thousands of distinct CDR3 sequences, 15% to 20% found once. With 5 bases removed from V and 6 bases from J, the gap between germline ends came to 11 bases. CDR3 length: 13 amino acids. The clonotype originates from a human donor who donated a stem cell graft to a child with acute myeloid leukemia. The gene calls are TRBV12-3 or TRBV12-4 and TRBJ2-1; D ambiguous. This sample comprised PBMCs from the stem cell graft donor, obtained from the stem cell graft. In DNA form, the CDR3 reads TGTGCCAGCAGTCGTCTAGAACGCAATGAGCAGTTCTTC. Its translation is CASSRLERNEQFF.